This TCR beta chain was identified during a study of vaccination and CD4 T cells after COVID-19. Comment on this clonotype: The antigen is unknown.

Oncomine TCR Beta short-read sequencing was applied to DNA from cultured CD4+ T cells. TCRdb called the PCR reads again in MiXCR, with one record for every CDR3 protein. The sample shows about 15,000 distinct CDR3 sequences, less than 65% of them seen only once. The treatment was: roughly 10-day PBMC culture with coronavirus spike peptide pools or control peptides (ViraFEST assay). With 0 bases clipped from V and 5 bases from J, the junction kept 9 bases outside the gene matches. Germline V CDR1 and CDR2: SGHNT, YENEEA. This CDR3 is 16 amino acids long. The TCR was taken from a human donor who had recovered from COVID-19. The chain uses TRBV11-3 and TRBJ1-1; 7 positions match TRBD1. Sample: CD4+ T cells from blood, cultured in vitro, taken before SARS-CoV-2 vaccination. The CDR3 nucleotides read TGTGCCAGCAGCTTAGATGGGGTAGGGGGCTTTACTGAAGCTTTCTTT. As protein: CASSLDGVGGFTEAFF. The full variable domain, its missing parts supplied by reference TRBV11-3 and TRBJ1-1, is EAGVVQSPRYKIIEKKQPVAFWCNPISGHNTLYWYLQNLGQGPELLIRYENEEAVDDSQLPKDRFSAERLKGVDSTLKIQPAELGDSAVYLCASSLDGVGGFTEAFFGQGTRLTVV.